A single sample is the source of the 24 T cell receptor beta chains below, sequenced in a study of blood T cells in healthy people across ages (dated by TCRdb to the mid-2010s). Library prep was done by 5' RACE. This sample was sequenced with an Illumina HiSeq 2500. A second PCR of 7 to 11 cycles was performed with a sample-barcoded 5' primer and a J-beta primer mix. Using fastp trimming at Q25 and MiXCR clonotype assembly, TCRdb reanalyzed the public sequencing data and kept in-frame beta chains. Merged by CDR3 protein, the rows form single entries marked with the most common genes and DNA. Across this sample there are about 1.8 million distinct CDR3 sequences, with about 49% seen only once. The ten largest clones add up to approximately 2% of the sample. Sample: blood. Every receptor here comes from a woman aged 40 to 50 in good health.

This clonotype was counted between two and nine times. This chain uses TRBV10-3 with TRBJ2-7; 9 positions match TRBD1. This CDR3 is 14 amino acids long. Germline CDR1 reads ENHRY; CDR2 reads SYGVKD. The V gene end was trimmed by 8 bases and the J gene end by 0 bases; junction bases not matched to a gene: 5. The CDR3, as DNA: TGTGCCATCGGGGGACAGGGAGGCTCCTACGAGCAGTACTTC. Its translation: CAIGGQGGSYEQYF.

The chain couples TRBV28 to TRBJ1-4; D remains ambiguous. CDR1 is MDHEN and CDR2 is SYDVKM in the germline V gene. The CDR3 spans 14 residues. Trimming took off 3 bases at V and 4 bases at J, with 9 bases between the two ends. The CDR3 protein is CASSFIQDNEKLFF. The CDR3 coding sequence is TGTGCCAGCAGTTTTATCCAGGATAATGAAAAACTGTTTTTT. Supplemented by reference TRBV28 and TRBJ1-4, the full variable domain reads DVKVTQSSRYLVKRTGEKVFLECVQDMDHENMFWYRQDPGLGLRLIYFSYDVKMKEKGDIPEGYSVSREKKERFSLILESASTNQTSMYLCASSFIQDNEKLFFGSGTQLSVL.

This rearrangement joins TRBV7-2 to TRBJ1-2; D unclear. With 5 bases removed from V and 8 bases from J, the gap between germline ends came to 12 bases. CDR1 and CDR2 from the germline V gene are SGHTA and FQGNSA. The CDR3 spans 12 residues. The CDR3 DNA is TGTGCCAGCAGCGTAAGGTCCTCGGGCTACACCTTC. Protein: CASSVRSSGYTF.

The chain recombines TRBV5-4 with TRBJ2-3; 7 bases match TRBD1. Trimming took 4 bases from V and 5 from J; bases not matched to a gene: 10. The CDR3 sequence is 15 residues long. The germline gives CDR1 SGHNT, CDR2 YYREEE (reference sequence). The CDR3 sequence: CASSDRQGLRDTQYF. CDR3 DNA sequence: TGTGCCAGCAGCGATCGACAGGGTTTACGAGATACGCAGTATTTT.

This clonotype was found a few times. The V call is TRBV25-1, the J call TRBJ1-2; 8 bases agree with TRBD1. This CDR3 is 16 amino acids long. Germline assignment: CDR1 MGHDK and CDR2 SYGVNS. V dropped 6 bases and J dropped 3; count of bases not matched to a gene: 12. DNA for the CDR3: TGTGCCAGCAGCCCAGCAGGGGGCGCCCGGGACTATGGCTACACCTTC. As protein: CASSPAGGARDYGYTF.

This clonotype was counted a few times. V gene TRBV4-3 combines with J gene TRBJ2-4, with D tentatively TRBD2 (5 bases). V lost 0 bases and J lost 3, with 18 bases in between. The CDR3 extends over 18 amino acids. Germline lookup yields CDR1 LGHNA and CDR2 YSLEER. CDR3 amino acids: CASSQDRRGVRGKNIQYF. The CDR3 coding sequence is TGCGCCAGCAGCCAAGATCGTCGCGGAGTCCGGGGCAAAAACATTCAGTACTTC.

There are a few counts of this clonotype. The chain uses TRBV20-1 and TRBJ2-1; a possible D gene is TRBD1 (5 bases). The germline V and J ends were trimmed by 7 bases and 7 bases, with 11 bases remaining between them. CDR3 length equals 11 residues. From germline, CDR1 is DFQATT and CDR2 SNEGSKA (reference sequence). CDR3 sequence: CSGQTENEQFF. Written as DNA, the CDR3 is TGCAGTGGCCAGACAGAGAATGAGCAGTTCTTC.

Regarding this clonotype: One end of the junction does not line up with germline, which may come from a read error. This chain joins TRBV27 and TRBJ2-7, with D perhaps TRBD2 (5 bases). CDR3 length: 15 residues. CDR1 is MNHEY and CDR2 is SMNVEV in the germline V gene (reference sequence). Here the CDR3 reads CASSFVEGGAYGQYF. The CDR3 DNA is TGTGCCAGCAGTTTCGTCGAGGGCGGAGCCTACGGGCAGTACTTC.

This clonotype was seen a handful of times. The gene calls are TRBV7-2 and TRBJ1-2, with 9 positions matching TRBD1. Per germline, CDR1 SGHTA and CDR2 FQGNSA. This CDR3 comprises 14 residues. V was pared by 5 bases and J by 1 base, with 2 bases of the junction left unmatched. CDR3 protein: CASSNRGRNYGYTF. The CDR3 DNA is TGTGCCAGCAGCAACAGGGGGCGTAACTATGGCTACACCTTC.

This chain uses TRBV6-1 with TRBJ1-4; 7 positions match TRBD1. This CDR3 is 14 amino acids long. V trimming: 6 bases; J trimming: 7 bases; junction bases outside the gene matches: 8. Germline-derived CDR1 and CDR2 are MNHNS and SASEGT. CDR3 DNA: TGTGCCAGCAGAGACAGGGTCTTCGGTGAAAAACTGTTTTTT. It codes for CASRDRVFGEKLFF.

The rearrangement links TRBV6-5 to TRBJ2-3; D ambiguous. Germline V gene lookup returns CDR1 MNHEY and CDR2 SVGAGI. The V and J ends lost 6 bases and 5 bases respectively, with 12 bases between them. The length of the CDR3 is 13 residues. As DNA, the CDR3 is TGTGCCAGCAGCCGGACGACTCGAGATACGCAGTATTTT. Protein sequence: CASSRTTRDTQYF.

The chain joins TRBV29-1 to TRBJ2-3; maybe TRBD1 (5 bases). Germline CDR1 reads SQVTM; CDR2 reads ANQGSEA. There are 15 residues in the CDR3. Trimming shortened V by 4 bases and J by 1 base, and 15 bases separated the two germline ends. CDR3 sequence: CSVGILVGRTDTQYF. CDR3 DNA sequence: TGCAGCGTTGGGATCCTAGTGGGGCGCACAGATACGCAGTATTTT.

This clonotype appeared a few times. V and J are TRBV20-1 and TRBJ2-5, with TRBD1 matching 8 bases. CDR3 length: 13 residues. Trimming cost V 4 bases and J 1 base; bases outside gene matches: 2. Germline CDR1 reads DFQATT; CDR2 reads SNEGSKA (reference sequence). The CDR3 region has the DNA TGCAGTGCTAATGACAGGGGCCAAGAGACCCAGTACTTC. Its protein product is CSANDRGQETQYF.

CDR3 in DNA: TGTGCCAGCAGCCCCTTAAAGCGGGGGGGCGCTTGGGTGCAGTTCTTC. It translates to CASSPLKRGGAWVQFF. The J gene is TRBJ2-1, the V gene TRBV6-5, with TRBD2 matching 10 bases. The V gene end was trimmed by 6 bases and the J gene end by 12 bases; junction bases not matched to a gene: 17. Looked up from germline, CDR1 is MNHEY and CDR2 is SVGAGI. The CDR3 totals 16 residues.

The rearrangement joins TRBV15 to TRBJ1-1; TRBD1 might be the D (5 bases). Trimming took 0 bases from V and 1 from J, leaving 15 bases between them. The CDR3 has 17 residues. Per the germline V gene, CDR1 is LNHNV and CDR2 is YYDKDF (reference sequence). The CDR3 DNA reads as TGTGCCACCAGCAGAGATACTACAGGCGAGGGGAACACTGAAGCTTTCTTT. It is translated as CATSRDTTGEGNTEAFF. Full variable domain (rest looked up from reference TRBV15 and TRBJ1-1): DAMVIQNPRYQVTQFGKPVTLSCSQTLNHNVMYWYQQKSSQAPKLLFHYYDKDFNNEADTPDNFQSRRPNTSFCFLDIRSPGLGDTAMYLCATSRDTTGEGNTEAFFGQGTRLTVV.

The V call is TRBV5-1, the J call TRBJ2-1, with D tentatively TRBD2 (7 bases). V dropped 4 bases and J dropped 0 bases, with 17 bases sitting between them. Looked up from germline, CDR1 is SGHRS and CDR2 is YFSETQ. The length of the CDR3 is 17 residues. CDR3 sequence: CASSPGGPSSSYNEQFF. CDR3 in DNA: TGCGCCAGCAGCCCCGGGGGGCCGTCGAGCTCCTACAATGAGCAGTTCTTC.

Many counts were recorded for this clonotype. The chain links TRBV3-1 to TRBJ1-2; D unclear. V gave up 1 base and J gave up 4 bases, with 4 bases separating them. CDR3 size: 12 residues. Germline CDR1 and CDR2: LGHDT and YNNKEL (reference sequence). The CDR3 sequence: CASSQGGYGYTF. For the CDR3, the DNA is TGTGCCAGCAGCCAAGGTGGCTATGGCTACACCTTC.

The V gene is TRBV9, the J gene TRBJ1-1; D is unclear. The germline gives CDR1 SGDLS, CDR2 YYNGEE. CDR3 length equals 16 residues. V was clipped by 1 base and J by 0 bases, with 13 bases between them. The CDR3 DNA is TGTGCCAGCAGCGTATTTATCGACCCAGTGAACACTGAAGCTTTCTTT. Protein sequence: CASSVFIDPVNTEAFF.

This sequence joins TRBV15 and TRBJ1-2; perhaps TRBD1 as D (5 bases). Germline CDR1 reads LNHNV; CDR2 reads YYDKDF (reference sequence). V gave up 4 bases and J gave up 4 bases, with 16 bases separating them. This CDR3 is built from 15 residues. CDR3 DNA: TGTGCCACCAGCAAAGATTACCGGGACGGCTATGGCTACACCTTC. This gives the protein CATSKDYRDGYGYTF. Full variable domain (outside the CDR3, taken from reference TRBV15 and TRBJ1-2): DAMVIQNPRYQVTQFGKPVTLSCSQTLNHNVMYWYQQKSSQAPKLLFHYYDKDFNNEADTPDNFQSRRPNTSFCFLDIRSPGLGDTAMYLCATSKDYRDGYGYTFGSGTRLTVV.

The rearrangement joins TRBV11-2 to TRBJ2-5; D unclear. In germline, CDR1 is SGHAT, CDR2 FQNNGV. The germline V and J ends were trimmed by 0 bases and 2 bases, with 10 bases remaining between them. CDR3 length equals 15 residues. CDR3 in DNA: TGTGCCAGCAGCTTAGATAGGGCTACTCAAGAGACCCAGTACTTC. Translation: CASSLDRATQETQYF.

The chain links TRBV27 to TRBJ2-3; 10 bases line up with TRBD1. Germline V gene lookup returns CDR1 MNHEY and CDR2 SMNVEV (reference sequence). This CDR3 spans 17 amino acids. Trimming cost V 4 bases and J 1 base; bases outside gene matches: 8. CDR3 in DNA: TGTGCCAGCAGTTCCGGACAGGGGGTAGTTGGCACAGATACGCAGTATTTT. Translation gives CASSSGQGVVGTDTQYF.

The chain combines TRBV2 with TRBJ2-7; 7 bases map to TRBD1. V lost 10 bases to trimming and J lost 1 base; unmatched junction nucleotides: 16. The CDR3 has 16 residues. Germline V gene lookup returns CDR1 SNHLY and CDR2 FYNNEI. CDR3 sequence: CATLKLPGTESYEQYF. In nucleotides, the CDR3 is TGTGCCACCTTAAAGCTGCCCGGGACAGAGTCCTACGAGCAGTACTTC.

The rearrangement links TRBV27 to TRBJ1-2; no firm D call. The CDR3 loop spans 15 amino acids. V was pared by 7 bases and J by 4 bases, with 19 bases between. Germline CDR1 and CDR2: MNHEY and SMNVEV (reference sequence). The CDR3 DNA follows: TGTGCCAGCAAATCCCCACGAGACGGGATCTATGGCTACACCTTC. It specifies CASKSPRDGIYGYTF.

The chain links TRBV12-3 or TRBV12-4 to TRBJ1-4; D is possibly TRBD1 (5 bases). Trimming left V 3 bases short and J 7 bases short, with 21 bases between. The CDR3 runs 17 residues. The DNA for the CDR3 is TGTGCCAGCAGTTTCGGACACCCAGGGCTTAGGAGTGAAAAACTGTTTTTT. It codes for CASSFGHPGLRSEKLFF.